This entry is about one TCR beta chain. During the 2 weeks before they entered the study, exposed participants had met someone with a PCR-confirmed or clinician-diagnosed COVID-19 case. Assay: immunoSEQ multiplex PCR; the TCRdb copy retains only in-frame clones and omits some. The data show around 240,000 clones, about nine tenths seen once. CDR3 length: 20 amino acids. The germline gives CDR1 SGHRS, CDR2 YFSETQ. The V end lost 0 bases, the J end lost 0 bases, and 21 bases lay between the germline ends. The data belong to a study of blood T cell repertoires in COVID-19. Study context: There were acute and convalescent COVID-19 samples, and they came from the United States, Italy and Spain. T cells, B-cell-depleted T cells, or PBMCs supplied cDNA or gDNA.

The receptor comes from a man aged 45-65 years who had been exposed to COVID-19. The material sequenced was PBMCs or T cells enriched from blood (not recorded which). This rearrangement joins TRBV5-1 to TRBJ1-4; D gene uncertain. CDR3 in DNA: TGCGCCAGCAGCTTGGGGCTAACACCATACGACTACACAACTAATGAAAAACTGTTTTTT. The encoded protein is CASSLGLTPYDYTTNEKLFF.